Included here is one T cell receptor (beta chain) sequence, with context. Method: immunoSEQ multiplex PCR; TCRdb's copy keeps in-frame clones and lacks some. The data contain approximately 240,000 clones, 85% of them singletons. The CDR3 consists of 17 residues. CDR1 is MDHEN and CDR2 is SYDVKM in the germline V gene. The V gene lost 5 bases and the J gene lost 1 base, with 18 bases spanning the gap. This sample was taken from a study of blood T cell repertoires in COVID-19. Study context: Whether acute or convalescent, the COVID-19 samples came from the United States, Italy and Spain. T cells, B-cell-depleted T cells, or PBMCs provided the cDNA or gDNA that served as material.

V gene TRBV28 combines with J gene TRBJ1-5; possible D gene TRBD1, 5 bases. Source material: peripheral blood. This clonotype was sampled from a man in his forties or fifties who had recovered from COVID-19. The CDR3 coding sequence is TGTGCCAGCAGTGGGCATCTGGGGCGAGAGAGCAATCAGCCCCAGCATTTT. Translating gives CASSGHLGRESNQPQHF.